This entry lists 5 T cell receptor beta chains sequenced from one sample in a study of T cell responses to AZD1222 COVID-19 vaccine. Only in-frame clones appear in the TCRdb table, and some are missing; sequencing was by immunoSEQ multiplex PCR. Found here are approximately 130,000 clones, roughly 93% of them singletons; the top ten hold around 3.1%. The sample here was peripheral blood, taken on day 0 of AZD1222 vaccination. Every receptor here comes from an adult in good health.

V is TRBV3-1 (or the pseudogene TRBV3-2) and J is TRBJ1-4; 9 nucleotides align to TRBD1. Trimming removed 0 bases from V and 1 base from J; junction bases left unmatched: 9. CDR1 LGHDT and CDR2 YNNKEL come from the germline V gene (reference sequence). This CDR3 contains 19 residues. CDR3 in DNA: TGTGCCAGCAGCCAAGATCCAAGGACAGGGGATGTAACTAATGAAAAACTGTTTTTT. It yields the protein CASSQDPRTGDVTNEKLFF.

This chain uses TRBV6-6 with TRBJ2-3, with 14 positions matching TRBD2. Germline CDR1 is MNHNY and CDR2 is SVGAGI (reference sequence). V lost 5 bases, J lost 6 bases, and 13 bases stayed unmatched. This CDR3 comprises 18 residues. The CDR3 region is CASSQTSGRATRGDTQYF. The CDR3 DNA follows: TGTGCCAGCAGTCAGACTAGCGGGAGGGCGACGAGGGGGGATACGCAGTATTTT.

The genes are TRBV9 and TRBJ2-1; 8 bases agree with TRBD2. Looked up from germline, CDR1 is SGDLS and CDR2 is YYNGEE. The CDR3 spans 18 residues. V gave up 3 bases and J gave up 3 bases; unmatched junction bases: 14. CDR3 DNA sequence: TGTGCCAGCAGCGCTGGCGGGAGGCTCGGCGGGGTCTACAATGAGCAGTTCTTC. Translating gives CASSAGGRLGGVYNEQFF.

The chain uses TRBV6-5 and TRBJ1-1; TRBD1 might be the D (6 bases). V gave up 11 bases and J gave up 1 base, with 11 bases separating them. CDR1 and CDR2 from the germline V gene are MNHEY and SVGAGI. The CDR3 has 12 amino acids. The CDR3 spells CAAGEGNTEAFF. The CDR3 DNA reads TGTGCCGCAGGGGAGGGGAACACTGAAGCTTTCTTT.

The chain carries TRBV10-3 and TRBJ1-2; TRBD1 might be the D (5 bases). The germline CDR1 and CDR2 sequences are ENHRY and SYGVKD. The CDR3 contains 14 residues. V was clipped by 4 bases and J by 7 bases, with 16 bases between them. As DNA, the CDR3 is TGTGCCATCAGTGGGGGAAGGGGTGCGAGTGGCTACACCTTC. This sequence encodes CAISGGRGASGYTF.